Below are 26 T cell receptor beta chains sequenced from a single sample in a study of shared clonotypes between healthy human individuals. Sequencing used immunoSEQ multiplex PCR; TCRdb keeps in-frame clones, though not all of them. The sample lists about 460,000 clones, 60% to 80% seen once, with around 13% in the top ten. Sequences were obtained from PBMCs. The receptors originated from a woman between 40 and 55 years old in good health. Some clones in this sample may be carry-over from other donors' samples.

The CDR3 region has the DNA TGTGCCAGCTCACCACCACGAGCCCCCAGGGGAATGTTCGAGTATTTT. As protein: CASSPPRAPRGMFEYF. V gene TRBV18 combines with J gene TRBJ2-3; the D gene is possibly TRBD1 (6 bases). This CDR3 is 16 amino acids long. The germline V gene encodes CDR1 KGHSH and CDR2 LQKENI. V lost 0 bases, J lost 13 bases, and 23 bases lay in between.

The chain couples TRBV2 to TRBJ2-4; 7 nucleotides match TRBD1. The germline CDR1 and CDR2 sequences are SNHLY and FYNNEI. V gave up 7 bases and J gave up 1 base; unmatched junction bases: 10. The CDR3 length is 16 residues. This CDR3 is CASTRRQGRAKNIQYF. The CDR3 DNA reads TGTGCCAGCACCCGCCGACAGGGTCGTGCCAAAAACATTCAGTACTTC.

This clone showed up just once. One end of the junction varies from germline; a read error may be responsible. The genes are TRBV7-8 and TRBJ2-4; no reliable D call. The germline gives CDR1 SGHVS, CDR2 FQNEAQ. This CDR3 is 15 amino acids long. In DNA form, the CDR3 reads TGTGCCAGCAGATTAGGGCGATCAGCCAAAAACATTCAGTACTTC. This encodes CASRLGRSAKNIQYF.

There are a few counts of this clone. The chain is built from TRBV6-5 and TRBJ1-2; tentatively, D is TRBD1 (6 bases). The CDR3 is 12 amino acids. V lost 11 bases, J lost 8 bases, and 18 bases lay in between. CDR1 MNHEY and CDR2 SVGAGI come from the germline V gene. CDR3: CAPLHGGWGYTF. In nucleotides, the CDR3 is TGTGCCCCACTACATGGGGGCTGGGGCTACACCTTC.

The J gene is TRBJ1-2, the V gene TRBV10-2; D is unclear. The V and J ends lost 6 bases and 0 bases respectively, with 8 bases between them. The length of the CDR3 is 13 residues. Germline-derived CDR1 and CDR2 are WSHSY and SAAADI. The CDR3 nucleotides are TGCGCCAGCAGGCCAGAGACTAACTATGGCTACACCTTC. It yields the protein CASRPETNYGYTF.

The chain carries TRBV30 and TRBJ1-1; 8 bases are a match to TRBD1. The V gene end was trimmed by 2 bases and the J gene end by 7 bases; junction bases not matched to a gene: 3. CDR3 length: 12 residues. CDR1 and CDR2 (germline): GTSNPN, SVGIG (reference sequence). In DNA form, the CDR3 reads TGTGCCTGGAGTACCACAGGGGGTGAAGCTTTCTTT. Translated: CAWSTTGGEAFF. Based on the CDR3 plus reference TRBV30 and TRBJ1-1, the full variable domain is SQTIHQWPATLVQPVGSPLSLECTVEGTSNPNLYWYRQAAGRGLQLLFYSVGIGQISSEVPQNLSASRPQDRQFILSSKKLLLSDSGFYLCAWSTTGGEAFFGQGTRLTVV.

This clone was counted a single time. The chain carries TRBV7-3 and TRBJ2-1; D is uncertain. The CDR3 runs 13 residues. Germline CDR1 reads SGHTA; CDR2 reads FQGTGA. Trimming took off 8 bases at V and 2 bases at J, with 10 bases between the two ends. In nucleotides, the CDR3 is TGTGCCAGCGTCGCTATACCCTACAATGAGCAGTTCTTC. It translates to CASVAIPYNEQFF.

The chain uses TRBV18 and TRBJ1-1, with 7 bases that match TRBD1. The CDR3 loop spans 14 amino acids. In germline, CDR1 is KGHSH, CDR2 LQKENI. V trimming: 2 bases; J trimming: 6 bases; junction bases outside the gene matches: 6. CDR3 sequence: CASSPFDRVPEAFF. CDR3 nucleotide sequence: TGTGCCAGCTCACCATTTGACAGGGTCCCTGAAGCTTTCTTT.

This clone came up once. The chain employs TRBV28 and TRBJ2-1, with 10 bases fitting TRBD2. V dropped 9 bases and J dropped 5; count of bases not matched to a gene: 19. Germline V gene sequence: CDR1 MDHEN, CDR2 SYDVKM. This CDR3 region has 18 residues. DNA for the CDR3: TGTGCCAGTAAGGGCCAAAGCGGGAGGGCCTTTCTAAACAATGAGCAGTTCTTC. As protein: CASKGQSGRAFLNNEQFF.

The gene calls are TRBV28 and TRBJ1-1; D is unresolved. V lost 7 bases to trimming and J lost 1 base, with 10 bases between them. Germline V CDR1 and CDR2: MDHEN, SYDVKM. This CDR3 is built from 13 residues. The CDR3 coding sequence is TGTGCCAGCATCATGAGACAGAACACTGAAGCTTTCTTT. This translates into CASIMRQNTEAFF.

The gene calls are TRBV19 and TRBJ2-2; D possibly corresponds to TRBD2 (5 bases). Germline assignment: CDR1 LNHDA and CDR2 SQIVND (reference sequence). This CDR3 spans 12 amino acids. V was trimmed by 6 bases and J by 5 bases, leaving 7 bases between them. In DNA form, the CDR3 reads TGTGCCAGTAGAGCGGTGACCGGGGAGCTGTTTTTT. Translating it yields CASRAVTGELFF.

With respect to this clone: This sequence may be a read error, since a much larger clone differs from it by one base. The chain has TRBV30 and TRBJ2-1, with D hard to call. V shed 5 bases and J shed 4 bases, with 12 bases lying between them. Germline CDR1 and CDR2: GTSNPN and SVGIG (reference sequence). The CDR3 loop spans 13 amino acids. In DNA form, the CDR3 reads TGTGCCTGGGAGAAAGCAGTTTACAATGAGCAGTTCTTC. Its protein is CAWEKAVYNEQFF.

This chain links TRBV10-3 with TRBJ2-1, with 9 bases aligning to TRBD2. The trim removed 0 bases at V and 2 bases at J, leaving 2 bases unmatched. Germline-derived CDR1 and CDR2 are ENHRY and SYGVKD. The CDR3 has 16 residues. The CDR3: CAISESTSGPYNEQFF. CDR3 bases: TGTGCCATCAGTGAGTCGACTAGCGGCCCCTACAATGAGCAGTTCTTC.

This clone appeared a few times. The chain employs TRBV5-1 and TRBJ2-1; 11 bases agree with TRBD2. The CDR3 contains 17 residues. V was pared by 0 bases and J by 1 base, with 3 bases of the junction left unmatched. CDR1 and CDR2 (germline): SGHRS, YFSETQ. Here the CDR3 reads CASSLGLAGPSYNEQFF. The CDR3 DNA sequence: TGCGCCAGCAGCTTGGGACTAGCGGGACCGTCCTACAATGAGCAGTTCTTC.

Here the CDR3 DNA reads TGTGCCAGCAGCGTAGGGACTAGCGGGAGTGGGGAGACCCAGTACTTC. Translating gives CASSVGTSGSGETQYF. The chain links TRBV9 to TRBJ2-5; TRBD2 aligns across 13 bases. The CDR3 runs to 16 residues. Germline lookup yields CDR1 SGDLS and CDR2 YYNGEE. V was clipped by 0 bases and J by 5 bases; unmatched bases: 4.

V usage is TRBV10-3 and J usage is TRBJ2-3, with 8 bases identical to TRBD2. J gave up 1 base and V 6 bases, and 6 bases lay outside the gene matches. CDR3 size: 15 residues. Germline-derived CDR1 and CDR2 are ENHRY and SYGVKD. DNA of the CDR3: TGTGCCATCAGGGAGGTAGCGGGACGCACAGATACGCAGTATTTT. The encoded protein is CAIREVAGRTDTQYF.

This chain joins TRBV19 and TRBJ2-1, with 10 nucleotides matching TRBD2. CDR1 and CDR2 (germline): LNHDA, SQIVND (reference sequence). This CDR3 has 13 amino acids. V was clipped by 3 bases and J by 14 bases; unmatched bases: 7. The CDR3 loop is CASSIGLAGEKFF. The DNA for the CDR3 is TGTGCCAGTAGTATTGGGCTAGCGGGAGAAAAGTTCTTC.

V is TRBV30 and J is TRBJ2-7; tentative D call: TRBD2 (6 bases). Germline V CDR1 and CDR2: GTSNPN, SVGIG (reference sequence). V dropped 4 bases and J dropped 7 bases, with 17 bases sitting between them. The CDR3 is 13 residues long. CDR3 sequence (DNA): TGTGCCTGGACCACGGGAGCCTGGGCGGAGCAGTACTTC. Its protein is CAWTTGAWAEQYF.

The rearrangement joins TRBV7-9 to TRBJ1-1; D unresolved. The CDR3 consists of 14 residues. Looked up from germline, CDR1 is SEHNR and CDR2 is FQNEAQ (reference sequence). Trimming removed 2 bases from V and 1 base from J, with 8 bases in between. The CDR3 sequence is CASSLFSANTEAFF. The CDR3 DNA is TGTGCCAGCAGCTTATTCTCCGCGAACACTGAAGCTTTCTTT.

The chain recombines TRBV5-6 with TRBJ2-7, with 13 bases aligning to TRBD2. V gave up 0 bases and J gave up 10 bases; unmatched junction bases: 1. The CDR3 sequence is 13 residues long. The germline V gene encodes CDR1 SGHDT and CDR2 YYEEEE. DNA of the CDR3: TGTGCCAGCAGCTTGGGGACTAGCGGGAGACAGTACTTC. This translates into CASSLGTSGRQYF.

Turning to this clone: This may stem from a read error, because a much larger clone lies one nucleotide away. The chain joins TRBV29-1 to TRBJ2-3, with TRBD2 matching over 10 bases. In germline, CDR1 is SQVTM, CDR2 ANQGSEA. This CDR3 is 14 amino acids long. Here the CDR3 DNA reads TGCAGCGCCCTAAGCGGGAGGGTCACAGGTACGCAGTATTTT. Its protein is CSALSGRVTGTQYF.

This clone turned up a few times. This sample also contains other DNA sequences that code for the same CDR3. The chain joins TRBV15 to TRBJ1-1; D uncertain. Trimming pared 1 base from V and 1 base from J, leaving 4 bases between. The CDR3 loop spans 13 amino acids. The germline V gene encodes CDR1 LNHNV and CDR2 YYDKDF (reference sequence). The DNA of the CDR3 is TGTGCCACCAGCAGAGCAGGGAACACTGAAGCTTTCTTT. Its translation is CATSRAGNTEAFF.

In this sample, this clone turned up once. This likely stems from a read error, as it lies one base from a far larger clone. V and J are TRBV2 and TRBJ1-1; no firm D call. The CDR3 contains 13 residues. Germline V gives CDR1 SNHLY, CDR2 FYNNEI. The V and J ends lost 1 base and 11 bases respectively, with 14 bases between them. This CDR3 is CASSEESGELAFF. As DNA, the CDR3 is TGTGCCAGCAGTGAAGAGAGTGGAGAGTTGGCTTTCTTT.

In DNA, the CDR3 is TGTGCCTGGAGCTCCGGGACAGAGTTAAATAATCAGCCCCAGCATTTT. Translating gives CAWSSGTELNNQPQHF. The J gene is TRBJ1-5, the V gene TRBV30; 7 positions agree with TRBD1. Germline lookup yields CDR1 GTSNPN and CDR2 SVGIG (reference sequence). The CDR3 contains 16 residues. The ends lost 3 bases at V and 4 bases at J; junction bases unmatched: 12.

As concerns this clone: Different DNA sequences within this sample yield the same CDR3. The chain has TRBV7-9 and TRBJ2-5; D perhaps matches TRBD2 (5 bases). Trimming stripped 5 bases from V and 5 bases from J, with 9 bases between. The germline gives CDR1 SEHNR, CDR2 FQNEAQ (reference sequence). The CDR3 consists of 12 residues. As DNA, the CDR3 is TGTGCCAGCAGCCCGAGAGGGGAGACCCAGTACTTC. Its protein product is CASSPRGETQYF.

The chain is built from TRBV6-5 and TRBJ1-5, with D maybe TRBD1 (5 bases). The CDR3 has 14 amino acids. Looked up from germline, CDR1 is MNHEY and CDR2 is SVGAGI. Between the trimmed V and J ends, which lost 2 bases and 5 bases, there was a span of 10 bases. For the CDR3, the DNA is TGTGCCAGCAGTTACGCAGGGATTTATCAGCCCCAGCATTTT. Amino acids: CASSYAGIYQPQHF.